Listed below are T cell receptor beta chains from one sample, sequenced in a study of cytomegalovirus exposure and HLA in healthy donors. Clones were read by immunoSEQ multiplex PCR, and TCRdb kept only the in-frame ones, dropping some. The sample lists a few hundred thousand clones, roughly 88% occurring once. The specimen was PBMCs. These receptors originate from a woman younger than 35 in good health and CMV-seronegative. Each CDR3 is given with its conserved first and last residue. The D gene is left open where the match is weak. Part of the rows lack a size; the others show once, few, many or a class for expanded clones.

length	V	size	J	D	DNA	CDR3
16	TRBV5-1	-	TRBJ2-1	TRBD2	TGCGCCAGCAGCCCACGACTAGCGGGAGGTAACAATGAGCAGTTCTTC	CASSPRLAGGNNEQFF
16	TRBV28	-	TRBJ2-1	TRBD2	TGTGCCAGCAGTTTAATTAGCGGGATCCAAGTGAATGAGCAGTTCTTC	CASSLISGIQVNEQFF
15	TRBV7-2	once	TRBJ2-3	TRBD2	TGTGCCAGCAGCTTGGGACTAGCGGAGACAGATACGCAGTATTTT	CASSLGLAETDTQYF
14	TRBV4-3	-	TRBJ2-7	TRBD2	TGCGCCAGCAGCCAAGAACTAGCGGCCTACGAGCAGTACTTC	CASSQELAAYEQYF
16	TRBV5-1	-	TRBJ1-1	-	TGCGCCAGCAGCGAGCAGACAGGAGCCATGAACACTGAAGCTTTCTTT	CASSEQTGAMNTEAFF
15	TRBV7-9	-	TRBJ2-7	TRBD1	TGTGCCAGCAGCTCACGGACAGGGGACTCCTACGAGCAGTACTTC	CASSSRTGDSYEQYF
14	TRBV10-3	once	TRBJ2-2	TRBD1	TGTGCCATCGGGCTAGGTGACAGGGCCTGGGAGCTGTTTTTT	CAIGLGDRAWELFF
12	TRBV29-1	-	TRBJ2-7	-	TGCAGCGTTGTAGCGGACAGGTACGAGCAGTACTTC	CSVVADRYEQYF
15	TRBV7-2	-	TRBJ2-7	-	TGTGCCAGCAGGGAACAGGGTTCTTACTCCTACGAGCAGTACTTC	CASREQGSYSYEQYF
13	TRBV15	-	TRBJ1-2	-	TGTGCCACCAGGGCTCCACCTAACTATGGCTACACCTTC	CATRAPPNYGYTF
16	TRBV25-1	-	TRBJ2-7	TRBD1	TGTGCCAGCAGTGAAACCAGGACAGGGGGTTTGTACGAGCAGTACTTC	CASSETRTGGLYEQYF
15	TRBV5-1	-	TRBJ2-5	TRBD1	TGCGCCAGCAGCGACCCGGGACAGGGATCGGGGACCCAGTACTTC	CASSDPGQGSGTQYF
15	TRBV9	once	TRBJ2-7	TRBD1	TGTGCCAGCAGCGTAGATCAAGGGGGCGCCTACGAGCAGTACTTC	CASSVDQGGAYEQYF
15	TRBV28	-	TRBJ2-2	TRBD1	TGTGCCAGCCGACCGGACAGGGCGAACACCGGGGAGCTGTTTTTT	CASRPDRANTGELFF
15	TRBV6-1	few	TRBJ2-7	TRBD1	TGTGCCAGCGGTGAGGGACAGGGGGCGCACAGCGAGCAGTACTTC	CASGEGQGAHSEQYF
15	TRBV27	-	TRBJ2-3	TRBD2	TGTGCCAGCAGTTACAGAGCGGGAGAGTCAGATACGCAGTATTTT	CASSYRAGESDTQYF
18	TRBV9	-	TRBJ2-1	TRBD2	TGTGCCAGCAGCGTAGTAGGGTCTAGCGGGAGAGGGGGAGGTGAGCAGTTCTTC	CASSVVGSSGRGGGEQFF
16	TRBV27	-	TRBJ1-2	TRBD1	TGTGCCAGCAGTTTAGGAGGGACAGGGACGTTCTATGGCTACACCTTC	CASSLGGTGTFYGYTF
16	TRBV18	-	TRBJ2-5	-	TGTGCCAGCTCACCACAATCGGCAGGCGTCCAAGAGACCCAGTACTTC	CASSPQSAGVQETQYF
14	TRBV5-4	few	TRBJ2-5	TRBD1	TGTGCCACCTCTCCCGGACAGGTTGGTGAGACCCAGTACTTC	CATSPGQVGETQYF
14	TRBV7-2	-	TRBJ2-7	TRBD2	TGTGCCAGCAGCTTAGCCAGCGGGAGGCAAGTTCGGTACTTC	CASSLASGRQVRYF
15	TRBV5-1	-	TRBJ2-7	TRBD2	TGCGCCAGCAGCTTGTTTTCGGGAGGGCCCTACGAGCAGTACTTC	CASSLFSGGPYEQYF
15	TRBV7-2	-	TRBJ2-7	TRBD1	TGTGCCAGCAGCACCGGGACAGCGAGCTCCTACGAGCAGTACTTC	CASSTGTASSYEQYF
16	TRBV7-9	-	TRBJ2-1	-	TGTGCCAGCAGCTTAGCCCGGGCTAGCGACTACAATGAGCAGTTCTTC	CASSLARASDYNEQFF
14	TRBV19	-	TRBJ1-2	TRBD1	TGTGCCAGTAGTCCAACGACAGGGGCCGGTGGCTACACCTTC	CASSPTTGAGGYTF
14	TRBV28	-	TRBJ1-2	-	TGTGCCAGCCATCCGGGGGGCGGAGGCTATGGCTACACCTTC	CASHPGGGGYGYTF
19	TRBV12-5	-	TRBJ2-7	TRBD2	TGTGCTAGTGGTTTGGCCAGACTAGCGGGAGGCCTTAGCTCCTACGAGCAGTACTTC	CASGLARLAGGLSSYEQYF
15	TRBV5-4	-	TRBJ2-1	TRBD2	TGTGCCAGCAGCGGAGCTAGCGGGTCCTACAATGAGCAGTTCTTC	CASSGASGSYNEQFF
15	TRBV4-3	-	TRBJ1-5	TRBD1	TGCGCCAGCAGCCTCACGACAGGGAGCAATCAGCCCCAGCATTTT	CASSLTTGSNQPQHF
15	TRBV19	few	TRBJ2-7	TRBD2	TGTGCCAGTAGTATCATAGCGGGAGGTCCCTACGAGCAGTACTTC	CASSIIAGGPYEQYF
17	TRBV12-2	few	TRBJ2-1	-	TGTGCAAGTCGCTCCCGACTAAGGGAGCGGGAGATCTATGAGCAGTTCTTC	CASRSRLREREIYEQFF
12	TRBV29-1	-	TRBJ2-3	TRBD2	TGCAGCGTTGGCCTAGCGGGGGATACGCAGTATTTT	CSVGLAGDTQYF
16	TRBV4-3	-	TRBJ2-5	TRBD2	TGCGCCAGCAGCGCTACTAGCGGCGGGGGCCAAGAGACCCAGTACTTC	CASSATSGGGQETQYF
12	TRBV28	-	TRBJ2-7	-	TGTGCCAGCAGGGGGGGTTCCTACGAGCAGTACTTC	CASRGGSYEQYF